This TCR beta chain originates from a study of cytomegalovirus exposure and HLA in healthy donors. Findings and limits, study-wide: Analysis performed later found more than 15,000 TCR beta sequences associated with HLA alleles at 0.05 false discovery rate. Immune exposure data for these donors was limited to CMV serostatus.

In regard to this clone: What it binds is unknown.

The study ran its PCR with 60 Vbeta and 13 Jbeta primers. Generated by immunoSEQ multiplex PCR, the TCRdb table keeps only in-frame clones and is missing some. Here the sample table reports approximately 110,000 clones. Per germline, CDR1 MGHRA and CDR2 YSYEKL. The CDR3 sequence is 16 residues long. Trimming took off 1 base at V and 4 bases at J, with 16 bases between the two ends. The sample comprised PBMCs. The rearrangement joins TRBV4-1 to TRBJ1-1, with D tentatively TRBD1 (5 bases). The TCR comes from a man aged 25-45 years in good health and CMV-seronegative. Here the CDR3 DNA reads TGCGCCAGCAGCCAAGGGGGGGGGTACGTGGCCACTGAAGCTTTCTTT. Translation: CASSQGGGYVATEAFF.